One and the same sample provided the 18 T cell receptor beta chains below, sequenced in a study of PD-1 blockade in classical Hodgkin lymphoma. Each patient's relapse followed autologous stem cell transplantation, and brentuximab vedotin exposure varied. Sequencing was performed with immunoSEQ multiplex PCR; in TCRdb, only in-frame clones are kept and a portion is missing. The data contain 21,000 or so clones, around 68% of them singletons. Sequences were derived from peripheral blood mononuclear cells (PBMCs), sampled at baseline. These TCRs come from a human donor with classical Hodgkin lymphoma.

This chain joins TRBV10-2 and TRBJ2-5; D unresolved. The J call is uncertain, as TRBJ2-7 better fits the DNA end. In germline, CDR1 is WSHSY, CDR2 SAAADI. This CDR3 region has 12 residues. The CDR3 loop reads CASRDQSYEQYF. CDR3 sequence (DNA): TGCGCCAGCAGGGATCAGTCCTACGAGCAGTACTTC.

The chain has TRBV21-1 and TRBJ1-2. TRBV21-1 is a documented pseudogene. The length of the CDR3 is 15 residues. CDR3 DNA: TGTGCCAGCAGCAACCCTGGACGGCTCTGGGGTGGCTACACCTTC. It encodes CASSNPGRLWGGYTF.

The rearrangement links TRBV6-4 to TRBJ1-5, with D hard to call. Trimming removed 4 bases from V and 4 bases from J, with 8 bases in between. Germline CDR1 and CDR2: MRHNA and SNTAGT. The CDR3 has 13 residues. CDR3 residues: CASSARENQPQHF. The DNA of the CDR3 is TGTGCCAGCAGTGCAAGGGAAAATCAGCCCCAGCATTTT.

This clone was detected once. CDR3 sequence: CASRETTGAYGYTF. The CDR3 DNA reads TGTGCCAGCAGGGAAACGACAGGGGCCTATGGCTACACCTTC. The chain joins TRBV28 to TRBJ1-2, with 8 nucleotides matching TRBD1. Germline trimming cut 6 bases from V and 4 bases from J; bases unmatched to any gene: 7. Germline V gives CDR1 MDHEN, CDR2 SYDVKM. The CDR3 totals 14 residues.

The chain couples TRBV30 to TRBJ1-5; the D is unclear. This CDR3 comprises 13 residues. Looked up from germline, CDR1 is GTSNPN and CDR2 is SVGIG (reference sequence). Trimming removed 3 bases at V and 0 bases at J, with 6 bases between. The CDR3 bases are TGTGCCTGGAGCGGACTTAGCAATCAGCCCCAGCATTTT. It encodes CAWSGLSNQPQHF.

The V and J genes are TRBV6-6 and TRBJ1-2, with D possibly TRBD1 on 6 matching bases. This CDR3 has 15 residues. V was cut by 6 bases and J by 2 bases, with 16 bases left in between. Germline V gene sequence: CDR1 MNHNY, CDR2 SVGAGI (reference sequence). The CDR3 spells CASRPAGAVNYGYTF. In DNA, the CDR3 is TGTGCCAGCAGGCCAGCAGGGGCCGTCAACTATGGCTACACCTTC.

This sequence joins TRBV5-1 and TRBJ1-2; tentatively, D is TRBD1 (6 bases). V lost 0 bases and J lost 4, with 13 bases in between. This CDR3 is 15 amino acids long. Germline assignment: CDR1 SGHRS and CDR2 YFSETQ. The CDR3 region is CASSLESGGTYGYTF. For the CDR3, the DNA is TGCGCCAGCAGCTTGGAATCCGGGGGCACCTATGGCTACACCTTC.

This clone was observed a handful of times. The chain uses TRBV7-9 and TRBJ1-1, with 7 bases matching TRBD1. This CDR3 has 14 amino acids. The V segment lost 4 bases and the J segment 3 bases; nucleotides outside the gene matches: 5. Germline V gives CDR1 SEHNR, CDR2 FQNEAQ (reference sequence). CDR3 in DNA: TGTGCCAGCAGCTCTACAGGGGCTCACACTGAAGCTTTCTTT. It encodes CASSSTGAHTEAFF.

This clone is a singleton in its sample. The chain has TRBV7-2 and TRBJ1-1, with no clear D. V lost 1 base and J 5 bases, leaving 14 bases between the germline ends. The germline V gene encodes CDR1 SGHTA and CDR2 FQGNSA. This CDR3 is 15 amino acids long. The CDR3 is CASSLESGGGTEAFF. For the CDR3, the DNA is TGTGCCAGCAGCTTAGAGTCAGGTGGAGGAACTGAAGCTTTCTTT.

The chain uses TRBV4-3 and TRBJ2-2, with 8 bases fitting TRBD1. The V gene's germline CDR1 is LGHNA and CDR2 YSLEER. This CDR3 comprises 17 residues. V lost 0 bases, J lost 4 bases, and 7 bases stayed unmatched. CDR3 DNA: TGCGCCAGCAGCCAAGATCCCCGGACAGGGCCCACCGGGGAGCTGTTTTTT. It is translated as CASSQDPRTGPTGELFF.

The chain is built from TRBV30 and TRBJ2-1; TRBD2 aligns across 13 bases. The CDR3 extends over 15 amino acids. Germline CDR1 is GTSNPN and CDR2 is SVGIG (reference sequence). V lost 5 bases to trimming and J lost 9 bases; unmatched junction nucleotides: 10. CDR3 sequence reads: CAWQTGLAGNGEQFF. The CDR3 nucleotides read TGTGCCTGGCAAACGGGACTAGCGGGAAACGGTGAGCAGTTCTTC.

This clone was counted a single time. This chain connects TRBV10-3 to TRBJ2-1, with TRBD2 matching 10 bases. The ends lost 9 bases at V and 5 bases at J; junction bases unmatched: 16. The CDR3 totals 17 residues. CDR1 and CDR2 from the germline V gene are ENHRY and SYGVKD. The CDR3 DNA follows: TGTGCCATAAGGGGGACTAGCGAACCGGGGAGGAACAATGAGCAGTTCTTC. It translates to CAIRGTSEPGRNNEQFF.

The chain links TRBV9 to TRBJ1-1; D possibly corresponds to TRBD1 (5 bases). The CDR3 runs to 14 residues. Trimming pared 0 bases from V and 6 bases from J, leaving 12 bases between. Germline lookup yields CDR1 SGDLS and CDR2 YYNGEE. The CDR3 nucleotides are TGTGCCAGCAGCGTAGGAGGCCGCAGGGCTGAAGCTTTCTTT. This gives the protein CASSVGGRRAEAFF. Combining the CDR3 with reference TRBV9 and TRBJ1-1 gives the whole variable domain DSGVTQTPKHLITATGQRVTLRCSPRSGDLSVYWYQQSLDQGLQFLIQYYNGEERAKGNILERFSAQQFPDLHSELNLSSLELGDSALYFCASSVGGRRAEAFFGQGTRLTVV.

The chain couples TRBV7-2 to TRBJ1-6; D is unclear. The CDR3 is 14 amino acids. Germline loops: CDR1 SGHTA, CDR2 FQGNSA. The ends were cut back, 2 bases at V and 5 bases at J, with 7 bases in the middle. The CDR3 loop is CASSLWVDNSPLHF. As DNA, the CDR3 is TGTGCCAGCAGCTTATGGGTGGATAATTCACCCCTCCACTTT.

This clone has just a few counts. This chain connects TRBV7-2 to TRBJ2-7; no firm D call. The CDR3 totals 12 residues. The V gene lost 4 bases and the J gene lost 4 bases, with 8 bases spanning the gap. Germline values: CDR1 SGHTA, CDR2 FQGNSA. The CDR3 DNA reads TGTGCCAGCAGCTCCTTCGGTTACGAGCAGTACTTC. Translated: CASSSFGYEQYF.

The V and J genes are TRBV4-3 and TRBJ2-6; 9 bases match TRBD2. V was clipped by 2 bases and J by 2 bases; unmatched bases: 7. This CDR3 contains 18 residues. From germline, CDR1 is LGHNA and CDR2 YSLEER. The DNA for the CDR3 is TGCGCCAGCAGCCAATGGGGTGCGGGAGGGGCTGGGGCCAACGTCCTGACTTTC. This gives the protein CASSQWGAGGAGANVLTF.

CDR3 residues: CASSGQKPYEQYF. The CDR3 coding sequence is TGTGCCAGCAGTGGACAGAAACCCTACGAGCAGTACTTC. The chain combines TRBV7-9 with TRBJ2-7; D is possibly TRBD1 (6 bases). Germline V gives CDR1 SEHNR, CDR2 FQNEAQ (reference sequence). The V and J ends lost 6 bases and 2 bases respectively, with 11 bases between them. CDR3 length equals 13 residues.

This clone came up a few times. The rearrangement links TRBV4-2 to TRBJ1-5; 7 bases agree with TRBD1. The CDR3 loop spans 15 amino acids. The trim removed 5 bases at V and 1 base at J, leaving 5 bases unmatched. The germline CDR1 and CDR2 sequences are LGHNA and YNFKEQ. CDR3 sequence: CASSIQGFSNQPQHF. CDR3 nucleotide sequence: TGTGCCAGCAGCATACAGGGGTTCAGCAATCAGCCCCAGCATTTT.